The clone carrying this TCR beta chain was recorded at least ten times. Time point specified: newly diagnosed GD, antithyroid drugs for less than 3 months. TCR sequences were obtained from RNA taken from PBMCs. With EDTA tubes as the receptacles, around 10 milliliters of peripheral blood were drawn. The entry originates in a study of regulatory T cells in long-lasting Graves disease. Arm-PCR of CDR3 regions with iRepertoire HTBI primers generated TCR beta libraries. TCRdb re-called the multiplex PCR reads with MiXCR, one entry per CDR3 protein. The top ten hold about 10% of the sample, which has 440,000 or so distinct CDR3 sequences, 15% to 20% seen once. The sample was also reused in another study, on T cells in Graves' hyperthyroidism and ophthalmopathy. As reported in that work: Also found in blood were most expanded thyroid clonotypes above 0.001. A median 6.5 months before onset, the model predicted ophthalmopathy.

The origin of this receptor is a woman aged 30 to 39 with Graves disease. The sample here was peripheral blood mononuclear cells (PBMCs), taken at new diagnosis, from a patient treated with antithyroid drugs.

CDR3 DNA sequence: TGTGCCAGCAGTTACTCGTGGAACCTAGCGGGAAAGAGTGAGCAGTTCTTC. Protein: CASSYSWNLAGKSEQFF. This chain links TRBV6-5 with TRBJ2-1; 9 bases agree with TRBD2. Trimming cost V 0 bases and J 9 bases; bases outside gene matches: 12. In germline, CDR1 is MNHEY, CDR2 SVGAGI. This CDR3 is built from 17 residues.